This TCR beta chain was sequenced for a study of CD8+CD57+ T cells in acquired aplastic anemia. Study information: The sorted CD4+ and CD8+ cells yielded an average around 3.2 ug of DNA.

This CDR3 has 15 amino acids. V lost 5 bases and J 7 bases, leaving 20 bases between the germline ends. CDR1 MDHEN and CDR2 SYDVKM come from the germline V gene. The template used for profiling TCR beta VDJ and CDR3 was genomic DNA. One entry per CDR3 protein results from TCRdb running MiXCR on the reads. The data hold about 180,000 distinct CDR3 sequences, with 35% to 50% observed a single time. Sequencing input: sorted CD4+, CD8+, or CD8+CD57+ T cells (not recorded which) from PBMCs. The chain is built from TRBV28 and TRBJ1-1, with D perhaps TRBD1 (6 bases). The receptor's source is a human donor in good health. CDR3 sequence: CASSHQPSGQREAFF. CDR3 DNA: TGTGCCAGCAGTCATCAACCTTCCGGACAGCGTGAAGCTTTCTTT.